These T cell receptor beta chains were read from a single sample in a study of blood T cell repertoires in COVID-19. Assay used: immunoSEQ multiplex PCR; TCRdb lists only in-frame clones, some missing. The sample lists 120,000 or so clones, around 81% seen once, with 3.8% in the top ten. Source material: peripheral blood. The receptors shown here come from a woman between 50 and 59 years old with acute or convalescent COVID-19. The CDR3 runs from the conserved cysteine through the conserved F or W. The D gene is left open where the match is weak. Clone size is not always given. Where it is, it says once, few, many or a class for expanded clones.

>.|TRBJ1-1|few|TRBV7-9
CASSLDPGMVNTEAFF
TGTGCCAGCAGCTTAGACCCAGGGATGGTGAACACTGAAGCTTTCTTT
>TRBD2|TRBJ2-1|.|TRBV15
CATSRLAGVYNEQFF
TGTGCCACCAGCAGACTAGCGGGAGTTTACAATGAGCAGTTCTTC
>.|TRBJ1-1|.|TRBV29-1
CSVDREAFF
TGCAGCGTTGATCGTGAAGCTTTCTTT
>.|TRBJ2-7|.|TRBV7-6
CASSSYRDTYEQYF
TGTGCCAGCAGCTCTTACAGGGATACCTACGAGCAGTACTTC
>.|TRBJ2-3|.|TRBV6-6
CASSPNSDTQYF
TGTGCCAGCAGTCCAAATTCAGATACGCAGTATTTT
>TRBD2|TRBJ2-5|.|TRBV5-1
CASAEAGGQETQYF
TGCGCCAGCGCTGAGGCGGGAGGCCAAGAGACCCAGTACTTC
>.|TRBJ1-1|.|TRBV11-2
CASSLGHMNTEAFF
TGTGCCAGCAGCTTAGGACATATGAACACTGAAGCTTTCTTT
>.|TRBJ2-1|.|TRBV2
CASSLEAEQFF
TGTGCCAGCAGCCTCGAGGCTGAGCAGTTCTTC
>TRBD1|TRBJ2-7|.|TRBV9
CASSDSGSGGYEQYF
TGTGCCAGCAGCGACTCAGGTTCAGGGGGCTACGAGCAGTACTTC
>.|TRBJ1-4|.|TRBV9
CASSVGSGDEKLFF
TGTGCCAGCAGCGTAGGATCAGGGGATGAAAAACTGTTTTTT
>TRBD1|TRBJ2-7|.|TRBV7-9
CASSEISRTGGREQYF
TGTGCCAGCAGCGAAATCTCACGTACAGGGGGCCGTGAGCAGTACTTC
>TRBD1|TRBJ1-1|.|TRBV18
CASSGTGRNTEAFF
TGTGCCAGCTCTGGGACAGGGAGGAACACTGAAGCTTTCTTT
>TRBD2|TRBJ2-1|.|TRBV2
CASKRERESNEQFF
TGTGCCAGCAAGAGGGAGCGGGAGTCGAATGAGCAGTTCTTC
>TRBD2|TRBJ2-7|.|TRBV7-9
CASSPPGLAGSYEQYF
TGTGCCAGCAGCCCACCAGGACTAGCGGGCTCCTACGAGCAGTACTTC
>.|TRBJ2-7|.|TRBV5-4
CASSLVGADSYEQYF
TGTGCCAGCAGCTTGGTGGGGGCGGATTCCTACGAGCAGTACTTC
>TRBD1|TRBJ1-1|.|TRBV5-1
CASSLAGGQGGFF
TGCGCCAGCAGCTTGGCCGGGGGCCAGGGGGGTTTCTTT
>TRBD1|TRBJ1-2|.|TRBV9
CASSVDGQGGYGYTF
TGTGCCAGCAGCGTAGACGGACAGGGTGGCTATGGCTACACCTTC
>.|TRBJ1-1|.|TRBV6-5
CASRRPGGPEAFF
TGTGCCAGCAGACGCCCTGGCGGGCCTGAAGCTTTCTTT
>TRBD1|TRBJ1-2|once|TRBV3-1/TRBV3-2
CASSTRQGTGYTF
TGTGCCAGCAGCACCAGACAGGGGACGGGCTACACCTTC
>.|TRBJ2-1|.|TRBV24-1
CATSNSGSYNEQFF
TGTGCCACCAGCAATAGCGGATCTTACAATGAGCAGTTCTTC
>TRBD2|TRBJ2-7|few|TRBV30
CAWSSRGGMREQYF
TGTGCCTGGAGCTCACGGGGGGGGATGAGGGAGCAGTACTTC
>.|TRBJ2-1|.|TRBV28
CASSTAQQGKSYNEQFF
TGTGCCAGCAGTACCGCCCAGCAGGGGAAATCCTACAATGAGCAGTTCTTC
>.|TRBJ1-1|once|TRBV30
CAWKRGGSRTEAFF
TGTGCCTGGAAAAGGGGGGGCAGCAGGACTGAAGCTTTCTTT
>.|TRBJ1-1|.|TRBV4-1
CASSQDEWRNTEAFF
TGCGCCAGCAGCCAAGATGAGTGGAGGAACACTGAAGCTTTCTTT
>.|TRBJ1-4|.|TRBV5-1
CASSLGGSSTNEKLFF
TGCGCCAGCAGCTTGGGCGGATCTTCAACTAATGAAAAACTGTTTTTT
>.|TRBJ1-5|.|TRBV6-5
CASRGSRNQPQHF
TGTGCCAGCAGGGGGAGCCGCAATCAGCCCCAGCATTTT
>TRBD1|TRBJ1-5|.|TRBV6-1
CASSGGQGLGNQPQHF
TGTGCCAGCAGTGGGGGACAGGGCCTTGGCAATCAGCCCCAGCATTTT
>.|TRBJ1-2|.|TRBV6-4
CASSDPQSGNYGYTF
TGTGCCAGCAGTGACCCGCAGTCGGGTAACTATGGCTACACCTTC
>TRBD1|TRBJ1-3|.|TRBV27
CASSLQTGANTIYF
TGTGCCAGCAGTCTACAAACAGGGGCGAACACCATATATTTT
>.|TRBJ1-5|few|TRBV19
CASSRGRRQPQHF
TGTGCCAGTAGTCGAGGGAGGCGTCAGCCCCAGCATTTT
>TRBD1|TRBJ1-3|.|TRBV15
CATSRDVTGRNTIYF
TGTGCCACCAGCAGAGATGTGACAGGGAGGAACACCATATATTTT
>TRBD1|TRBJ2-5|.|TRBV5-1
CASSLTGLQYQETQYF
TGCGCCAGCTCCCTGACAGGGCTTCAGTACCAAGAGACCCAGTACTTC
>.|TRBJ1-5|.|TRBV6-5
CASGSGRGNQPQHF
TGTGCCAGCGGGAGCGGGCGGGGCAATCAGCCCCAGCATTTT
>.|TRBJ2-3|.|TRBV5-1
CASSGPDTDTQYF
TGCGCCAGCAGCGGGCCCGACACAGATACGCAGTATTTT